This T cell receptor beta chain was captured by sequencing in a study of blood T cells in healthy people across ages (dated by TCRdb to between 2015 and 2017). Study-level background: In model experiments, template switching captured roughly one uniquely barcoded TCR beta cDNA molecule for every two T cells. To track age-related changes in TCR beta repertoire diversity, the study relied on deep sequencing normalized with unique cDNA molecular identifiers. Donors of different ages were randomly distributed across sequencing lanes to avoid experimental bias. Donors were grouped into four age groups: young (average 16 years), middle-aged (39), aged (about 60) and long-lived (around 82). Two additional independent replicas of 1 million unique cDNA reads from the same blood draw were analyzed for two donors (one aged 18 to 29 and one aged 80 or older).

About this clonotype: Its antigen has not been determined. Per-nucleotide qualities are absent, and no much larger clonotype sits a single base away.

The method was 5' RACE. Sequencing was carried out with an Illumina HiSeq 2500. The second PCR ran for roughly 7 to 12 cycles and used a J-beta primer mix along with a sample-barcoded 5' primer. A template-switch 5' adaptor carrying 12 random nucleotides introduced a unique molecular identifier onto each TCR beta cDNA molecule. Each sample yielded at least 2.5 million CDR3-containing paired-end reads. First-strand cDNA was synthesized from all RNA with the Mint cDNA synthesis kit, primed by a TRBC-specific oligonucleotide. Following uracil-DNA glycosylase treatment, all cDNA underwent a first 18-cycle PCR with the universal primers M1SS and BC2_uni_R. In the original analysis: For normalization, 1 million high-quality reads were randomly selected from each sample, with every read carrying a distinct molecular identifier. Instead of being binned into consensus sequences, reads with shared molecular identifiers were discarded. MiTCR, set to a Q25 quality threshold and the strictest error-elimination algorithm, was used for CDR3 identification, clonotype clustering and error correction. A nonparametric unseen species model with Euler transformation was used to estimate lower-bound total TCR beta diversity. Through fastp at Q25 and MiXCR, TCRdb rebuilt clones from the public reads, retaining in-frame beta chains. CDR3 protein duplicates are merged, each entry listing the most common genes and DNA. The V and J calls were determined by TCRdb, not by the authors. The sample table contains about 580,000 distinct CDR3 sequences; only one count was recorded for 40% to 55% of them. Approximately 25% of the sample is taken by the ten largest.

Study-level results and caveats: Estimates of total diversity from one million sequenced T cells were regarded as lower bounds and underestimates. Observed TCR beta diversity per million T cells fell roughly linearly with age, and a significant reduction was already apparent by age around 44. Bulk unsorted PBMC profiling prevented conclusive comparison of naive and antigen-experienced compartments. Because donor CMV infection status was unknown, age-related changes in expanded clonotypes were potentially confounded. Compared with the aged group, more naive CD4+ T cells, fewer expanded clones and increased TCR diversity were shown by the long-lived group, suggesting age selection. There was a strong correlation between observed TCR beta diversity and the percentage of naive T cells measured by flow cytometry.

Systemically healthy Caucasian individuals from Russia, 39 in total and aged about 6 to 95 years, were included as donors. Each donor gave around 9.8 milliliters of peripheral blood, collected into EDTA-treated Vacutainer tubes. Ficoll-Paque density-gradient centrifugation was used to isolate PBMCs, with at least 7 million obtained per sample. Trizol reagent was used to extract total RNA from PBMCs, with at least 6 micrograms per sample. The percentages of naive CD45RAhigh/CD27high T cells were determined by flow cytometry on a PBMC aliquot from every donor. The junction shows trimming of 5 bases on V and 0 bases on J, plus 14 bases between the germline ends. The CDR3 goes from the cysteine to the phenylalanine over 15 residues. The read is trimmed to its CDR3 DNA, 45 bases read in frame from base 1. Based on the germline V gene (reference sequence), the CDR1 and CDR2 sequences are DFQATT and SNEGSKA.

The chain couples TRBV20-1 to TRBJ2-4; the D segment cannot be called with confidence. The TCR comes from a man aged 80 or over in good health. What was sequenced was blood. DNA sequence: TGCAGTGCTCTCAAACCTAGGGAAGCCAAAAACATTCAGTACTTC. This yields the protein CSALKPREAKNIQYF.